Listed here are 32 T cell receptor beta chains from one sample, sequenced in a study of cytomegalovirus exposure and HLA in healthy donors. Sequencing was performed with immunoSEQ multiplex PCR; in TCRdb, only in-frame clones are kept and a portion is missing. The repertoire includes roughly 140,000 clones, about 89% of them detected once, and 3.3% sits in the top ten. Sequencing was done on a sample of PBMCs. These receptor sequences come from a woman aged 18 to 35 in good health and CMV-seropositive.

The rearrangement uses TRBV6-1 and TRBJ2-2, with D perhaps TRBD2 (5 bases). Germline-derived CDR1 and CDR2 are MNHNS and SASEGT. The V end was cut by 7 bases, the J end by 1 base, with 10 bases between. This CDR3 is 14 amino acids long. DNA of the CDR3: TGTGCCAGCAAGGAGGCATTGAACACCGGGGAGCTGTTTTTT. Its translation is CASKEALNTGELFF.

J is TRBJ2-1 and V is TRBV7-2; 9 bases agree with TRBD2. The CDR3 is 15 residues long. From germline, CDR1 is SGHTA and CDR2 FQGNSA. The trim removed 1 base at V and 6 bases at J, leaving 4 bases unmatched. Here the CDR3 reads CASSLDSGSFNEQFF. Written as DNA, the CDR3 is TGTGCCAGCAGCTTAGATAGCGGGAGTTTCAATGAGCAGTTCTTC.

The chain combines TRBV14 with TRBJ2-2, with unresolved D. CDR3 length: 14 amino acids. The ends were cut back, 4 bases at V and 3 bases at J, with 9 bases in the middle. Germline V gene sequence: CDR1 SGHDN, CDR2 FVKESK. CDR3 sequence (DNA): TGTGCCAGCAGCCGCTATATTTACACCGGGGAGCTGTTTTTT. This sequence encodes CASSRYIYTGELFF. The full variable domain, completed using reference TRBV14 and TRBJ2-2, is EAGVTQFPSHSVIEKGQTVTLRCDPISGHDNLYWYRRVMGKEIKFLLHFVKESKQDESGMPNNRFLAERTGGTYSTLKVQPAELEDSGVYFCASSRYIYTGELFFGEGSRLTVL.

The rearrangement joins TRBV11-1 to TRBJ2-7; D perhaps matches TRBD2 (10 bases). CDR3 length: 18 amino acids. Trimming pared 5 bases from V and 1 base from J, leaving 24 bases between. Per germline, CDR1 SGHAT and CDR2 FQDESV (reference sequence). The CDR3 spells CASSQGQGVAGGSYEQYF. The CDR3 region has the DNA TGTGCCAGCAGCCAGGGACAGGGAGTAGCGGGAGGATCCTACGAGCAGTACTTC.

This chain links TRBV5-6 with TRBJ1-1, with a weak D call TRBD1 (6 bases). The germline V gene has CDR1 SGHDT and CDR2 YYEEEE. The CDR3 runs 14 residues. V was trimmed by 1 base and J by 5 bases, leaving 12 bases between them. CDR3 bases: TGTGCCAGCAGCTTGTTTGGGGGCAGGACTGAAGCTTTCTTT. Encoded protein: CASSLFGGRTEAFF.

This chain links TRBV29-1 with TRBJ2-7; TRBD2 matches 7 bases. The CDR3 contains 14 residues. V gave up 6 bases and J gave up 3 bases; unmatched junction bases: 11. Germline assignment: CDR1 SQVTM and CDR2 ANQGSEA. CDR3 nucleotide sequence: TGCAGCGTCAGACTGTCTAGCGGATACTACGAGCAGTACTTC. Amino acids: CSVRLSSGYYEQYF.

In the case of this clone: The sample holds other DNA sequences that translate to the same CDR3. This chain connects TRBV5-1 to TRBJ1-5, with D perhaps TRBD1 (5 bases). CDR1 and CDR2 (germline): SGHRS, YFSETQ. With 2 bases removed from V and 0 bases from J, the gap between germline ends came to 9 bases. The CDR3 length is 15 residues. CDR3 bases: TGCGCCAGCAGCTTAACAGGTTATAGCAATCAGCCCCAGCATTTT. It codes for CASSLTGYSNQPQHF.

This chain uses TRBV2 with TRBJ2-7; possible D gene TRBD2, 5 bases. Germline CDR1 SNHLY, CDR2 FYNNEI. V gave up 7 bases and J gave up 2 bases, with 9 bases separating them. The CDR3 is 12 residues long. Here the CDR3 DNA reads TGTGCCAGCAAACCGGGAACCTACGAGCAGTACTTC. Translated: CASKPGTYEQYF.

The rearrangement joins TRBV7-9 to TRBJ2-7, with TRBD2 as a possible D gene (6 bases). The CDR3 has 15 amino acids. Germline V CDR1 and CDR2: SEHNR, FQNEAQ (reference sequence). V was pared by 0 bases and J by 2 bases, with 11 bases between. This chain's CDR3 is CASSLALGRPYEQYF. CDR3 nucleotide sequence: TGTGCCAGCAGCTTAGCGTTAGGGAGGCCCTACGAGCAGTACTTC.

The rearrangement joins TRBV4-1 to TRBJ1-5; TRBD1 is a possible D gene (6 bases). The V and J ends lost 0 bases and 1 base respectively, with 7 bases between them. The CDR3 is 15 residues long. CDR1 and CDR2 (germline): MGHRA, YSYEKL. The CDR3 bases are TGCGCCAGCAGCCAAGAAACAGGGAGCAATCAGCCCCAGCATTTT. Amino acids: CASSQETGSNQPQHF.

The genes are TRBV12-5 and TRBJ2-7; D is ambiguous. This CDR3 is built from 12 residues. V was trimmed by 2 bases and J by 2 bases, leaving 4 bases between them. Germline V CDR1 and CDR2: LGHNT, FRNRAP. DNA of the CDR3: TGTGCTAGTGGTTTGTATACCTACGAGCAGTACTTC. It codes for CASGLYTYEQYF.

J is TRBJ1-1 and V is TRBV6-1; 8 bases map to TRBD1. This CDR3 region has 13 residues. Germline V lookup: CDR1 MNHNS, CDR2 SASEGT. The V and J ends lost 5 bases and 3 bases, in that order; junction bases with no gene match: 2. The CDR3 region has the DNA TGTGCCAGCAGTCACAGGGGGGACACTGAAGCTTTCTTT. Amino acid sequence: CASSHRGDTEAFF.

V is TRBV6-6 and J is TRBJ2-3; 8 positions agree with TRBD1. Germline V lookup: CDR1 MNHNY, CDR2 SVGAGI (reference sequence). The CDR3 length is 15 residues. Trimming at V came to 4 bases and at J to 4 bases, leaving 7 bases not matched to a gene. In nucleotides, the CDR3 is TGTGCCAGCAGTTCACAGGGGGTTAGCGCAGATACGCAGTATTTT. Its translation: CASSSQGVSADTQYF.

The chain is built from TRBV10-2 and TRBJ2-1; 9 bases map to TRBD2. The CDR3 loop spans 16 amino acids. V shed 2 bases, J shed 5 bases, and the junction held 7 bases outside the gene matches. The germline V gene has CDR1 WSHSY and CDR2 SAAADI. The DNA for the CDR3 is TGCGCCAGCAGTGAGACCCGACTAGCGGTCGACAATGAGCAGTTCTTC. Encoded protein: CASSETRLAVDNEQFF.

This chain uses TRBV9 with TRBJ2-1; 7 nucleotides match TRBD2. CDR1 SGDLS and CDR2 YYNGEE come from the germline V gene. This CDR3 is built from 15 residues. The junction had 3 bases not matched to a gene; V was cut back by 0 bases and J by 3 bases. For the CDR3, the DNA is TGTGCCAGCAGCGTAGCTTCGGGAGGCTACAATGAGCAGTTCTTC. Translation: CASSVASGGYNEQFF.

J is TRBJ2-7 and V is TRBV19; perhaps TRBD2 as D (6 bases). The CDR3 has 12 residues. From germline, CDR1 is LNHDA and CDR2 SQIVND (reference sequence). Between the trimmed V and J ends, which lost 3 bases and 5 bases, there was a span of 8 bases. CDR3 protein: CASSMGLNEQYF. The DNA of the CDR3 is TGTGCCAGTAGTATGGGACTGAACGAGCAGTACTTC.

The CDR3 sequence: CASSVTGGIYNEQFF. CDR3 DNA: TGTGCCAGCAGTGTAACAGGGGGGATCTACAATGAGCAGTTCTTC. The chain links TRBV25-1 to TRBJ2-1, with 8 bases identical to TRBD1. Germline CDR1 reads MGHDK; CDR2 reads SYGVNS. Unmatched junction bases numbered 5, after V lost 4 bases and J lost 3 bases. The CDR3 spans 15 residues.

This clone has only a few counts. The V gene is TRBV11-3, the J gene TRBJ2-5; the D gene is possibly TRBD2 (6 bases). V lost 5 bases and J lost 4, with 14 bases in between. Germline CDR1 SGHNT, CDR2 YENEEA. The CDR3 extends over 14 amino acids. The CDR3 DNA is TGTGCCAGCAGCCCGGGAGTTGGGGGAGAGACCCAGTACTTC. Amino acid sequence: CASSPGVGGETQYF.

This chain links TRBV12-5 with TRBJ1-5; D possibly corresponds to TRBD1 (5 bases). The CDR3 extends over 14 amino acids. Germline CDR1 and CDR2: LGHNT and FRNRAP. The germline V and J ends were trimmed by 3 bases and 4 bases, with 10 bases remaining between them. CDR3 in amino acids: CASGLSAGNQPQHF. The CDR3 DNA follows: TGTGCTAGTGGTTTATCGGCAGGGAATCAGCCCCAGCATTTT.

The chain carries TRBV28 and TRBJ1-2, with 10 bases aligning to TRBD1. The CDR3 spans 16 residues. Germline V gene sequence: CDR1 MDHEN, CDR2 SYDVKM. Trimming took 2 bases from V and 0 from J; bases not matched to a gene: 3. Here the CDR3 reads CASSLAGTGANYGYTF. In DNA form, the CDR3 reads TGTGCCAGCAGTTTAGCTGGGACAGGGGCTAACTATGGCTACACCTTC.

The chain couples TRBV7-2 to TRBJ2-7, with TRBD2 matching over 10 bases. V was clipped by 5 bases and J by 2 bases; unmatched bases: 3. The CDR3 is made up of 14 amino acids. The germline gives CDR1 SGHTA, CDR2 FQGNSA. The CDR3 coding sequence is TGTGCCAGCAGCCCGACTAGCGGGCCCTACGAGCAGTACTTC. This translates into CASSPTSGPYEQYF.

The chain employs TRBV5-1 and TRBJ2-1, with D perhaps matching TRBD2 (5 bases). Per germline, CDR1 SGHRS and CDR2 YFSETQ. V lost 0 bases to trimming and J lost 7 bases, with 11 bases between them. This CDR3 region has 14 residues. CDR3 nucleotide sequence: TGCGCCAGCAGCTTGGATTCGGGATTTAATGAGCAGTTCTTC. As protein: CASSLDSGFNEQFF.

In DNA form, the CDR3 reads TGTGCCAGCAGTGACTCAGCCGGACAGGGGCATGATGAGCAGTTCTTC. Its translation: CASSDSAGQGHDEQFF. V and J are TRBV25-1 and TRBJ2-1; 9 positions agree with TRBD1. This CDR3 comprises 16 residues. Losses at the gene ends were 3 bases for V and 8 bases for J; bases not matched to a gene: 11. Germline V gene lookup returns CDR1 MGHDK and CDR2 SYGVNS.

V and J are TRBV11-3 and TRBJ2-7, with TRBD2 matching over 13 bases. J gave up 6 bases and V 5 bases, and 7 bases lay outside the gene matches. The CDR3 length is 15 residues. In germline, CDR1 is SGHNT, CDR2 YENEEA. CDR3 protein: CASSKLAGGPGEQYF. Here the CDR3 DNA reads TGTGCCAGCAGCAAACTAGCGGGAGGGCCGGGCGAGCAGTACTTC.

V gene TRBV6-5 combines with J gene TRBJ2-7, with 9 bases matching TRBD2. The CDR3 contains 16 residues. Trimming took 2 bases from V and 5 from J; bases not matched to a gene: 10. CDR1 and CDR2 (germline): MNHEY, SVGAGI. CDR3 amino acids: CASSYISGLAINEQYF. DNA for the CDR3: TGTGCCAGCAGTTACATCAGCGGACTAGCGATCAACGAGCAGTACTTC.

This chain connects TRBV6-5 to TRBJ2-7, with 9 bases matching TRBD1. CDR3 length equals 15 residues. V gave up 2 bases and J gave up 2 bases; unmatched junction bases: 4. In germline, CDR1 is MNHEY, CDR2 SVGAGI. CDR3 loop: CASSYRQGDTYEQYF. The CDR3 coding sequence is TGTGCCAGCAGTTACCGACAGGGGGACACCTACGAGCAGTACTTC.

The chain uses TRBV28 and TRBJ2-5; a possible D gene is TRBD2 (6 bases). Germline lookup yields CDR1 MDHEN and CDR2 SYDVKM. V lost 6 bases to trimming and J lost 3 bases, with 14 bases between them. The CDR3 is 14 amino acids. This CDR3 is CASSGGGLEETQYF. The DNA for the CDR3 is TGTGCCAGCAGCGGAGGAGGGCTGGAAGAGACCCAGTACTTC. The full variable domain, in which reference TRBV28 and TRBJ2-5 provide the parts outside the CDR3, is DVKVTQSSRYLVKRTGEKVFLECVQDMDHENMFWYRQDPGLGLRLIYFSYDVKMKEKGDIPEGYSVSREKKERFSLILESASTNQTSMYLCASSGGGLEETQYFGPGTRLLVL.

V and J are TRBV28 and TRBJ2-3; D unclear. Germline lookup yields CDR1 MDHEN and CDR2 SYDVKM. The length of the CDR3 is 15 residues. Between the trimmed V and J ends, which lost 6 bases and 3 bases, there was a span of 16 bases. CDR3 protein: CASSPPTELTDTQYF. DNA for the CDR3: TGTGCCAGCAGCCCCCCCACAGAGTTGACAGATACGCAGTATTTT.

DNA for the CDR3: TGTGCCAGCAGCTTGGAGGCTAGCGGGAATCTTCAGTTCTTC. Its protein is CASSLEASGNLQFF. This chain connects TRBV5-4 to TRBJ2-1; 9 nucleotides align to TRBD2. V gave up 0 bases and J gave up 13 bases; unmatched junction bases: 8. This CDR3 has 14 residues. Looked up from germline, CDR1 is SGHNT and CDR2 is YYREEE (reference sequence).

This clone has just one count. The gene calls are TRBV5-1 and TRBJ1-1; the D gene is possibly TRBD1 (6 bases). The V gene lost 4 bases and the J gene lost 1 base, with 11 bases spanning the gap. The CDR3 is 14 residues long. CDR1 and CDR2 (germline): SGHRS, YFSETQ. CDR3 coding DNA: TGCGCCAGCAGCCCCGGGACACCGAACACTGAAGCTTTCTTT. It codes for CASSPGTPNTEAFF.

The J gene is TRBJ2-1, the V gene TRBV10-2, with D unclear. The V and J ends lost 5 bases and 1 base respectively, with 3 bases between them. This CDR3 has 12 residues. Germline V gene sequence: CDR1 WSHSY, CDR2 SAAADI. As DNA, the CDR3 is TGCGCCAGCAGTCTATCCTACAATGAGCAGTTCTTC. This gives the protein CASSLSYNEQFF.

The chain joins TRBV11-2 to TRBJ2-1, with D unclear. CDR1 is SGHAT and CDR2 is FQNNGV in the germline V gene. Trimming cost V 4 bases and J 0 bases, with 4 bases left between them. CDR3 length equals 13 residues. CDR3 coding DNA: TGTGCCAGCAGCTCGGGCTCCTACAATGAGCAGTTCTTC. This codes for CASSSGSYNEQFF.